This T cell receptor (beta chain) comes out of a study of blood T cell repertoires in COVID-19 (dated by TCRdb to 2018 to 2021). Regarding the complete study: Samples from collaborators originated in the United States, Italy and Spain and spanned both the acute and convalescent phases of COVID-19. The repertoires were released in a freely available public database intended as a resource for research on the immune response to SARS-CoV-2. Deeply sampled blood TCRbeta repertoires from subjects exposed to, actively infected with, or recovered from COVID-19 were included in the dataset. The sample metadata nearly always contained a de-identified subject ID, COVID-19 status, age in years and sex. The material from the prospective study consisted of cDNA or gDNA derived from T cells, B-cell-depleted T cells, or PBMCs. HLA class I and class II types, where available, came from metadata supplied by the sample provider rather than from assay-based typing. The samples were drawn from the first 160 participants of the ongoing ImmuneRACE study and from under 1,500 subjects provided by 6 global collaborators.

V is shortened by 5 bases, J by 7 bases, and the region joining them spans 12 bases. The CDR3 runs 13 residues from the cysteine to the phenylalanine. Only the CDR3 DNA is retained, 39 bases long and in frame from the first base. In Seattle, one collaborating source enrolled patients while the infection was active and tracked those patients longitudinally over the course of disease. The collaborating institutions used their own protocols to collect whole blood in K2EDTA tubes. For TCRbeta analysis, collaborator samples were shipped as frozen whole blood, as isolated PBMCs, or as DNA extracted from either sample type. About this clone: What antigen it recognizes has not been identified. Base qualities are not at hand, and no much larger clone is one base apart.

Paper-wide results and their limitations: The quantity of clinical and demographic metadata differed by source and by participant and was supplied without curation.

The immunoSEQ Assay, a bias-controlled multiplex PCR, was used to amplify TCRbeta CDR3 regions from genomic DNA. In the original analysis: The number of nucleated cells in each sample was estimated by amplification of reference gene primers within the assay. To quantify the absolute abundance of each unique TCRbeta CDR3 rearrangement, sequence reads were collapsed and filtered. For each sample, productive Simpson clonality was calculated as the square root of Simpson's diversity index across productive rearrangements. TCRdb provides this immuneACCESS table in a form limited to in-frame rearrangements. Some clones are lacking; in checked studies, under half of them reflect an unresolved V gene, and why the rest are absent is not known. Clonal size and the V and J genes are those of that table, whereas D and trimming came from the DNA. This sample is represented by 350,000 or so clones; around nine tenths of them were singletons. 3.9% of the sample is taken by the ten largest.

The source material was peripheral blood. This clonotype was obtained from a woman aged 55-69 years with COVID-19, enrolled during active disease. Recombination joined TRBV12-3 or TRBV12-4 with TRBJ1-5, with no confidently assigned D gene. This receptor carries the CDR3 CASSVYSGQPQHF. The DNA sequence is given as TGTGCCAGCAGTGTATACAGTGGGCAGCCCCAGCATTTT.